This is a list of T cell receptor beta chains from one sample in a study of blood T cell repertoires in COVID-19. Some clones are missing from TCRdb's copy, which holds only in-frame ones; the method was immunoSEQ multiplex PCR. The data show tens of thousands of clones, with approximately 86% seen just once and approximately 16% held by the top ten. The sequenced material came from peripheral blood. These receptor sequences come from a man aged 35-49 years with acute or convalescent COVID-19. CDR3s include the opening cysteine and the closing phenylalanine or tryptophan. D genes are given only for firm matches. Rows give clone size only sometimes, using once, few, many, or a class for an expanded clone.

>TRBV18|-|TRBJ1-1|-
CASSPTATRGGTEAFF
TGTGCCAGCTCACCTACGGCCACCAGGGGTGGCACTGAAGCTTTCTTT
>TRBV5-1|-|TRBJ1-5|TRBD1
CASSLGDRGNQPQHF
TGCGCCAGCAGCTTGGGGGACAGGGGCAATCAGCCCCAGCATTTT
>TRBV5-6|-|TRBJ2-1|TRBD1
CASTRQGKNEQFF
TGTGCCAGCACCAGACAGGGGAAGAATGAGCAGTTCTTC
>TRBV19|-|TRBJ1-6|-
CASSIQGSSRNSPLHF
TGTGCCAGTAGTATACAGGGCTCGAGCAGAAATTCACCCCTCCACTTT
>TRBV7-9|-|TRBJ2-4|TRBD1
CASSQDRGLTNIQYF
TGTGCCAGCAGCCAAGACAGGGGCTTGACAAACATTCAGTACTTC
>TRBV10-1|-|TRBJ1-3|-
CASSESWSGNTIYF
TGCGCCAGCAGTGAGTCATGGAGTGGAAACACCATATATTTT
>TRBV9|-|TRBJ2-1|TRBD2
CASSVEVAGGPSYNEQFF
TGTGCCAGCAGCGTAGAGGTAGCGGGGGGGCCCTCCTACAATGAGCAGTTCTTC
>TRBV12-3/TRBV12-4|once|TRBJ1-1|-
CASSFADTEAFF
TGTGCCAGCAGTTTCGCAGACACTGAAGCTTTCTTT
>TRBV2|once|TRBJ2-5|TRBD1
CASSVGDRVYQETQYF
TGTGCCAGCAGTGTAGGGGACAGGGTGTACCAAGAGACCCAGTACTTC
>TRBV4-1|-|TRBJ2-3|TRBD2
CASSQEVVAGDTQYF
TGCGCCAGCAGCCAAGAAGTTGTAGCGGGAGATACGCAGTATTTT
>TRBV5-1|-|TRBJ2-7|TRBD1
CASSYGTGGFYEQYF
TGCGCCAGCAGCTATGGGACAGGGGGGTTCTACGAGCAGTACTTC
>TRBV7-9|-|TRBJ2-1|TRBD2
CASRKTSGSYNEQFF
TGTGCCAGCAGGAAGACTAGCGGGTCCTACAATGAGCAGTTCTTC
>TRBV29-1|once|TRBJ1-2|TRBD1
CSVGRDRGFGYTF
TGCAGCGTTGGCCGGGACAGGGGGTTTGGCTACACCTTC
>TRBV6-5|once|TRBJ1-1|-
CASRRGGSTEAFF
TGTGCCAGCAGGCGGGGGGGGAGCACTGAAGCTTTCTTT
>TRBV13|-|TRBJ2-1|-
CASSLYLAGYNEQFF
TGTGCCAGCAGCTTATATCTGGCAGGTTACAATGAGCAGTTCTTC
>TRBV18|-|TRBJ1-1|TRBD1
CASSPPDRVGGTEAFF
TGTGCCAGCTCACCACCGGACAGGGTCGGAGGGACTGAAGCTTTCTTT
>TRBV5-6|-|TRBJ1-5|TRBD1
CASSLQGARQPQHF
TGTGCCAGCAGTTTACAGGGGGCGAGGCAGCCCCAGCATTTT
>TRBV5-5|-|TRBJ2-5|TRBD1
CASSEGTVRETQYF
TGTGCCAGCAGCGAGGGGACAGTTCGGGAGACCCAGTACTTC
>TRBV6-4|-|TRBJ2-3|TRBD2
CASSDGLALDKTSTDTQYF
TGTGCCAGCAGTGACGGACTAGCGTTAGACAAAACTAGCACAGATACGCAGTATTTT